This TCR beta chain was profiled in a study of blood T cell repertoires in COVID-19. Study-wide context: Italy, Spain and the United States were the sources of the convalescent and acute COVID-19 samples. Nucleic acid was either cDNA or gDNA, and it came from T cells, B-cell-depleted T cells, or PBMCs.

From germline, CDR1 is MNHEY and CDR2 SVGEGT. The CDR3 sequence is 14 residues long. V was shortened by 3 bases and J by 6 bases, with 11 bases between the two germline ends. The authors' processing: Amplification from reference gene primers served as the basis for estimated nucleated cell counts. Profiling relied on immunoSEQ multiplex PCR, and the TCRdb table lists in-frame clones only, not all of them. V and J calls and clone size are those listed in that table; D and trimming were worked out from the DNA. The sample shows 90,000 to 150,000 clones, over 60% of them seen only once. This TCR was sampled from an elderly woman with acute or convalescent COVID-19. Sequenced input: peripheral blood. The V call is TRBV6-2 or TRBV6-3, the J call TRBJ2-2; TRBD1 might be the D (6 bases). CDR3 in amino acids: CASSYTGSAGELFF. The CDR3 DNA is TGTGCCAGCAGTTATACAGGGAGCGCCGGGGAGCTGTTTTTT.